This TCR beta chain was obtained from a study of blood T cell repertoires in COVID-19. Overall study context: The United States, Italy and Spain were the sources of the acute and convalescent COVID-19 samples. PBMCs, B-cell-depleted T cells, or T cells were the source of the cDNA or gDNA that made up the material.

Authors' processing steps: Estimation of nucleated cell counts relied on the amplification of reference gene primers. Sequenced by immunoSEQ multiplex PCR; TCRdb stores in-frame clones only, minus some. V, J and clone size are those of that table, while D and trimming were read from the DNA. Of over 150,000 clones listed, approximately 84% are singletons. Seattle enrolled patients during active infection and tracked them longitudinally. Germline CDR1 and CDR2: KGHDR and SFDVKD. This CDR3 has 14 amino acids. With 3 bases removed from V and 5 bases from J, the gap between germline ends came to 12 bases.

This receptor was taken from a woman of 80 years or more with COVID-19, enrolled during active disease. The chain has TRBV24-1 and TRBJ2-5; TRBD2 is a possible D gene (5 bases). The source material was peripheral blood. CDR3 sequence reads: CATSDRLSGETQYF. For the CDR3, the DNA is TGTGCCACCAGTGATAGGCTATCGGGGGAGACCCAGTACTTC.